These 14 T cell receptor beta chains were sequenced from one sample in a study of early T cells in non-severe SARS-CoV-2 infection (dated by TCRdb to the early 2020s). Receptor amplification or capture employed 5' RACE. The instrument given in TCRdb is NextSeq 500. TCRdb ran its own pipeline on the public reads, namely fastp trimming at Q25 and MiXCR clone calling, and kept in-frame beta chains. Each record represents a unique CDR3 protein, reported with the most common genes and DNA among its rows. Counted in this sample were 25,000 to 35,000 distinct CDR3 sequences; roughly 4.5% of them appeared once. Approximately 5% of the sample is taken by the ten largest. Specimen: whole blood, collected at baseline. Receptors originate from an adult who was a healthcare worker with PCR-confirmed SARS-CoV-2 infection or an uninfected control (not recorded which).

This clonotype was seen repeatedly, ten times or more. This chain connects TRBV4-2 to TRBJ1-1; D is possibly TRBD1 (6 bases). Trimming left V 0 bases short and J 4 bases short, with 12 bases between. Germline-derived CDR1 and CDR2 are LGHNA and YNFKEQ. This CDR3 comprises 15 residues. CDR3 loop: CASSQDGKGGTEAFF. The CDR3 coding sequence is TGTGCCAGCAGCCAAGATGGCAAAGGGGGCACTGAAGCTTTCTTT.

This clonotype was counted at least ten times. J is TRBJ2-7 and V is TRBV7-2, with D perhaps TRBD2 (6 bases). CDR1 and CDR2 (germline): SGHTA, FQGNSA. Deletions cut 1 base from V and 2 bases from J, with 9 bases between. The CDR3 totals 14 residues. As DNA, the CDR3 is TGTGCCAGCAGCTTAGAGGGAGGAACCTACGAGCAGTACTTC. Residues: CASSLEGGTYEQYF. The full variable domain, its missing parts supplied by reference TRBV7-2 and TRBJ2-7, is GAGVSQSPSNKVTEKGKDVELRCDPISGHTALYWYRQSLGQGLEFLIYFQGNSAPDKSGLPSDRFSAERTGGSVSTLTIQRTQQEDSAVYLCASSLEGGTYEQYFGPGTRLTVT.

This clonotype was seen repeatedly, ten times or more. This sequence joins TRBV20-1 and TRBJ2-7, with TRBD2 matching 11 bases. The CDR3 loop spans 15 amino acids. Germline CDR1 reads DFQATT; CDR2 reads SNEGSKA (reference sequence). Losses at the gene ends were 6 bases for V and 5 bases for J; bases not matched to a gene: 12. In DNA, the CDR3 is TGCAGTGCCGAACCTGTAGCGGGAGGGCCCCACGAGCAGTACTTC. Translating it yields CSAEPVAGGPHEQYF.

This clonotype was recorded at least ten times. CDR3 residues: CATKGTSAFGFF. The CDR3 bases are TGTGCCACCAAGGGGACTAGCGCCTTTGGGTTCTTC. J is TRBJ2-1 and V is TRBV2; 10 nucleotides match TRBD2. Germline V gene sequence: CDR1 SNHLY, CDR2 FYNNEI. CDR3 length: 12 amino acids. V was clipped by 10 bases and J by 15 bases; unmatched bases: 12.

This clonotype was recorded many times. The chain links TRBV12-3 or TRBV12-4 to TRBJ1-1; D is uncertain. CDR3 length equals 13 residues. The V end lost 6 bases, the J end lost 4 bases, and 12 bases lay between the germline ends. As DNA, the CDR3 is TGTGCCAGCAGGCCAGGCCGCGGCACTGAAGCTTTCTTT. Protein product: CASRPGRGTEAFF.

This clonotype has at least ten counts. V gene TRBV20-1 combines with J gene TRBJ1-6; TRBD1 matches 8 bases. Germline loops: CDR1 DFQATT, CDR2 SNEGSKA (reference sequence). CDR3 size: 15 residues. J gave up 7 bases and V 0 bases, and 5 bases lay outside the gene matches. CDR3 bases: TGCAGTGCTAGAGATAGGACAGGGCGGAATTCACCCCTCCACTTT. Protein: CSARDRTGRNSPLHF.

This clonotype has a count of ten or more. V is TRBV18 and J is TRBJ1-1; D remains ambiguous. The CDR3 totals 15 residues. V lost 6 bases, J lost 8 bases, and 22 bases lay in between. Germline lookup yields CDR1 KGHSH and CDR2 LQKENI. CDR3 region: CASSPAMGSTTEAFF. The CDR3 nucleotides are TGTGCCAGCTCCCCAGCCATGGGGTCTACAACGGAAGCTTTCTTT.

This clonotype was found many times. The chain couples TRBV4-1 to TRBJ1-4; 10 nucleotides line up with TRBD1. The germline V gene encodes CDR1 MGHRA and CDR2 YSYEKL. With 0 bases clipped from V and 8 bases from J, the junction kept 6 bases outside the gene matches. The CDR3 totals 16 residues. The CDR3 region is CASSQDGDRGNEKLFF. CDR3 DNA sequence: TGCGCCAGCAGCCAAGACGGGGACAGGGGAAACGAAAAACTGTTTTTT.

This clonotype was picked up many times. The chain uses TRBV28 and TRBJ2-2; D unresolved. Germline assignment: CDR1 MDHEN and CDR2 SYDVKM. This CDR3 contains 13 residues. V lost 3 bases, J lost 4 bases, and 6 bases lay in between. In DNA form, the CDR3 reads TGTGCCAGCAGTTTTGTGGGCACCGGGGAGCTGTTTTTT. Its translation is CASSFVGTGELFF.

This clonotype was seen ten or more times. The CDR3 here is CASSFAYAQGGEQFF. DNA of the CDR3: TGTGCCAGCAGCTTCGCGTACGCTCAAGGAGGTGAGCAGTTCTTC. The chain employs TRBV11-1 and TRBJ2-1; D is perhaps TRBD2 (5 bases). This CDR3 is 15 amino acids long. V lost 3 bases, J lost 9 bases, and 18 bases lay in between. CDR1 and CDR2 (germline): SGHAT, FQDESV (reference sequence).

In its sample, this clonotype was seen many times. V usage is TRBV5-1 and J usage is TRBJ2-1; no clear D. The CDR3 loop spans 14 amino acids. V lost 0 bases, J lost 9 bases, and 13 bases lay in between. The germline CDR1 and CDR2 sequences are SGHRS and YFSETQ. The DNA for the CDR3 is TGCGCCAGCAGCTTGGAGGGCCCGGCCATTGAGCAGTTCTTC. It specifies CASSLEGPAIEQFF.

At least ten counts were recorded for this clonotype. The chain uses TRBV6-5 and TRBJ1-1; 8 bases map to TRBD1. Trimming removed 4 bases from V and 4 bases from J; junction bases left unmatched: 14. Germline CDR1 reads MNHEY; CDR2 reads SVGAGI. This CDR3 is built from 17 residues. The CDR3 coding sequence is TGTGCCAGCAGTTCCATAGGGGCAGGGGGCAAGGGCACTGAAGCTTTCTTT. Protein sequence: CASSSIGAGGKGTEAFF.

The chain employs TRBV14 and TRBJ2-1; 7 bases align to TRBD1. The germline V gene has CDR1 SGHDN and CDR2 FVKESK. The CDR3 consists of 13 residues. After removal of 8 bases from V and 3 bases from J, the junction contained 4 bases not matched to a gene. Written as DNA, the CDR3 is TGTGCCAGCCGAAGGGACAGCTACAATGAGCAGTTCTTC. The encoded protein is CASRRDSYNEQFF. The whole variable domain, remainder taken from reference TRBV14 and TRBJ2-1, is EAGVTQFPSHSVIEKGQTVTLRCDPISGHDNLYWYRRVMGKEIKFLLHFVKESKQDESGMPNNRFLAERTGGTYSTLKVQPAELEDSGVYFCASRRDSYNEQFFGPGTRLTVL.

In its sample, this clonotype was seen many times. The chain is built from TRBV7-9 and TRBJ2-2; 11 bases agree with TRBD2. CDR3 size: 17 residues. Per the germline V gene, CDR1 is SEHNR and CDR2 is FQNEAQ (reference sequence). Unmatched junction bases numbered 5, after V lost 4 bases and J lost 1 base. As DNA, the CDR3 is TGTGCCAGCAGCTCGGGACTAGCGGAGAGGAACACCGGGGAGCTGTTTTTT. Protein sequence: CASSSGLAERNTGELFF.